This record concerns one T cell receptor beta chain sequence. Its antigen is not identified. RNA was isolated and reverse transcribed to cDNA, the sequencing template. The repertoire was sequenced with immunoSEQ multiplex PCR; TCRdb's copy has only in-frame clones and lacks some. The sample records some 130,000 clones, about 47% being singletons. This CDR3 region has 13 residues. V was cut by 2 bases and J by 6 bases, with 9 bases left in between. Germline CDR1 MNHEY, CDR2 SVGAGI. These data originate in a study of CD8+ T cells in alopecia areata. General observations from the study: Scalp lesions, especially in alopecia totalis/universalis, had higher clonality than normal scalp.

From alopecia areata patients, lesional scalp punch biopsies and peripheral blood were collected. The chain links TRBV6-5 to TRBJ2-3; no definite D call. This sequence originates from a human donor with alopecia areata. The material sequenced was CD8+ T cells sorted from blood, taken at week 0. The CDR3 here is CASSYAVGDTQYF. CDR3 DNA: TGTGCCAGCAGTTACGCCGTGGGGGATACGCAGTATTTT.